This TCR beta chain was profiled in a study of tumor and adjacent non-tumor tissue in lung cancer. Study-wide results and limits: Patients with more diverse tumor TCRs had worse survival.

No cell sorting was done before RNA was extracted from the tissue. TCRbeta libraries were built with three rounds of nested PCR, modified from ARM-PCR. One entry per CDR3 protein results from TCRdb running MiXCR on the multiplex PCR reads. The sample carries about 80,000 distinct CDR3 sequences, roughly 75% recorded once. The CDR3 consists of 15 residues. V lost 0 bases, J lost 3 bases, and 11 bases lay in between. In germline, CDR1 is SGHNT, CDR2 YYREEE (reference sequence). This clonotype was picked up many times. Its antigen is not identified. Specimen: lung tumor tissue. This rearrangement joins TRBV5-4 to TRBJ2-3; perhaps TRBD2 as D (6 bases). The origin of this receptor is a woman between 70 and 85 years old with non-small cell lung cancer. The chain's CDR3 is CASSLDSGSTDTQYF. The CDR3 bases are TGTGCCAGCAGCTTGGATTCCGGGAGTACAGATACGCAGTATTTT.